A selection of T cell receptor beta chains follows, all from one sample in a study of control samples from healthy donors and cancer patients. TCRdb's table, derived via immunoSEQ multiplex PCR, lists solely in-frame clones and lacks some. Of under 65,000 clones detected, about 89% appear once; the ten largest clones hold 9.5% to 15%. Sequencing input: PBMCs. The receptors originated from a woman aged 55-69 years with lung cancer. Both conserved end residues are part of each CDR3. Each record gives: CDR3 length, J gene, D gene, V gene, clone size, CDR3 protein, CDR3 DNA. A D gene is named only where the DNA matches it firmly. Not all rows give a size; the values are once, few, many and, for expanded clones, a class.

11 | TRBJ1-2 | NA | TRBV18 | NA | CASSPSEGYTF | TGTGCCAGCTCACCGTCGGAAGGCTACACCTTC
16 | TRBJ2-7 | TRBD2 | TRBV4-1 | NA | CASSRMTSETSYEQYF | TGCGCCAGCAGCCGGATGACTAGCGAGACAAGTTACGAGCAGTACTTC
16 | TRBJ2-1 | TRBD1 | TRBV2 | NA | CASSQGRTGELNEQFF | TGTGCCAGCAGCCAGGGTCGGACAGGGGAGTTGAATGAGCAGTTCTTC
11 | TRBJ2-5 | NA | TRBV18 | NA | CASSPEETQYF | TGTGCCAGCTCGCCCGAAGAGACCCAGTACTTC
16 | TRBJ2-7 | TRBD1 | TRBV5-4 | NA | CASSLAPGQGPYEQYF | TGTGCCAGCAGCTTGGCCCCGGGACAGGGGCCCTACGAGCAGTACTTC
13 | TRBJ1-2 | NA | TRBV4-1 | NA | CASSHEARESSTF | TGCGCCAGCAGCCACGAGGCAAGGGAGTCGTCCACCTTC
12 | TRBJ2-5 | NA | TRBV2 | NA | CATKGIQETQYF | TGTGCCACCAAGGGAATCCAAGAGACCCAGTACTTC
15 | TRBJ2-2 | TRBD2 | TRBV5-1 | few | CASSLAGGLSGELFF | TGCGCCAGCAGCTTAGCGGGAGGCCTTAGCGGGGAGCTGTTTTTT
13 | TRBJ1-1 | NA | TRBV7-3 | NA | CASSRTVNTEAFF | TGTGCCAGCAGTCGCACAGTCAACACTGAAGCTTTCTTT
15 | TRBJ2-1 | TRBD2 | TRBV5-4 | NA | CASSIGLVSPREQFF | TGTGCCAGCAGCATCGGACTAGTATCTCCACGTGAGCAGTTCTTC
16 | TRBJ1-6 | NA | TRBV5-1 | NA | CASSLAPNTYNSPLHF | TGCGCCAGCAGCTTGGCCCCGAACACATATAATTCACCCCTCCACTTT
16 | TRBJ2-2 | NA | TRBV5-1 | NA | CASSLPSPSNTGELFF | TGCGCCAGCAGCCTACCGTCGCCTTCGAACACCGGGGAGCTGTTTTTT
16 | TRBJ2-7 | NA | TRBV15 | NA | CATSRDRASAPYEQYF | TGTGCCACCAGCAGAGATCGGGCTAGCGCTCCCTACGAGCAGTACTTC
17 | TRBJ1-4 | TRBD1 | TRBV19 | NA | CASSIGGQGRLGRKLFF | TGTGCCAGTAGTATAGGTGGACAGGGGAGGCTTGGCCGAAAACTGTTTTTT
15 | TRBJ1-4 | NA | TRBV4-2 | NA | CASSQAEGVAEKLFF | TGTGCCAGCAGCCAAGCTGAAGGGGTCGCTGAAAAACTGTTTTTT
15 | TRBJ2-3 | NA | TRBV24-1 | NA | CATSDFVGSSDTQYF | TGTGCCACCAGTGATTTCGTCGGGAGTTCGGATACGCAGTATTTT
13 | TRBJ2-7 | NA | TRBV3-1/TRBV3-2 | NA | CASSHLGSHEQYF | TGTGCCAGCAGCCATCTTGGATCACACGAGCAGTACTTC
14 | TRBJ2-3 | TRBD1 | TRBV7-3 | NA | CASSPGQPTDTQYF | TGTGCCAGCAGCCCGGGACAGCCTACAGATACGCAGTATTTT
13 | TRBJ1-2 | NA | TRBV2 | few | CASSQTGNDGYTF | TGTGCCAGCAGCCAAACAGGGAACGATGGCTACACCTTC
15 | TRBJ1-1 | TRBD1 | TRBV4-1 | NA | CASSHGTAENTEAFF | TGCGCCAGCAGCCACGGGACAGCTGAGAACACTGAAGCTTTCTTT
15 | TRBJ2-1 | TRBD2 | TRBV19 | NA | CASVGSGIKNNEQFF | TGTGCCAGCGTCGGAAGCGGGATAAAAAACAATGAGCAGTTCTTC
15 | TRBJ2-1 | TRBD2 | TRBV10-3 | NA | CAISASGINGNEQFF | TGTGCCATCAGTGCTAGCGGGATCAACGGCAATGAGCAGTTCTTC
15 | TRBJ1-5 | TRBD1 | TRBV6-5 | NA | CASRSGQGKNQPQHF | TGTGCCAGCAGGTCCGGACAGGGAAAAAATCAGCCCCAGCATTTT
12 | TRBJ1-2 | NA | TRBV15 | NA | CATSSATYGYTF | TGTGCCACCAGCAGTGCAACCTATGGCTACACCTTC
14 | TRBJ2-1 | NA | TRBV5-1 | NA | CASSKRASYNEQFF | TGCGCCAGCAGCAAGAGGGCCTCCTACAATGAGCAGTTCTTC
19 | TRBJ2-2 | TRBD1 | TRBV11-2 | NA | CASSFHGGQGAKNTGELFF | TGTGCCAGCAGTTTCCATGGGGGACAGGGGGCGAAGAACACCGGGGAGCTGTTTTTT
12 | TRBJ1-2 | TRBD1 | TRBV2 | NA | CASRTGGKGYTF | TGTGCCAGCCGGACAGGGGGCAAGGGCTACACCTTC
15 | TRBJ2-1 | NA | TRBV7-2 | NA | CASSPRPQGYNEQFF | TGTGCCAGCAGCCCACGCCCCCAGGGATACAATGAGCAGTTCTTC
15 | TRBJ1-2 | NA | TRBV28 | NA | CASSWGNRVEFGYTF | TGTGCCAGCAGTTGGGGAAACAGGGTTGAATTTGGCTACACCTTC
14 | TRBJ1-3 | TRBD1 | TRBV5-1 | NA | CASSVGTDGNTIYF | TGCGCCAGCAGTGTTGGGACAGACGGAAACACCATATATTTT
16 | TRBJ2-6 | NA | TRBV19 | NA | CASSPGVFAGGEVLTF | TGTGCCAGTAGTCCCGGGGTTTTTGCGGGCGGAGAAGTCCTGACTTTC
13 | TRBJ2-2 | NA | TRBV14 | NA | CASREREVGELFF | TGTGCCAGCAGGGAAAGAGAGGTCGGGGAGCTGTTTTTT
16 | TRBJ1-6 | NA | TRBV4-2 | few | CASSQDLSGVKSPLHF | TGTGCCAGCAGCCAAGATCTATCAGGGGTAAAGTCACCCCTCCACTTT
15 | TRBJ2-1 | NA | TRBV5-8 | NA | CASSLAGFSYNEQFF | TGTGCCAGCAGCTTGGCCGGGTTCTCCTACAATGAGCAGTTCTTC
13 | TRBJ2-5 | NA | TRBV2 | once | CASAPPGPETQYF | TGTGCCAGCGCCCCCCCAGGCCCGGAGACCCAGTACTTC
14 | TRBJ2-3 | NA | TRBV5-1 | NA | CASSRDGSTDTQYF | TGCGCCAGCAGCCGGGACGGAAGCACAGATACGCAGTATTTT
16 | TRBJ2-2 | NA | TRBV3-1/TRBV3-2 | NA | CASSLRGTRRTGELFF | TGTGCCAGCAGCCTCAGGGGAACTAGGCGTACCGGGGAGCTGTTTTTT
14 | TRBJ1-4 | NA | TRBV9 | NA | CASSVQANNEKLFF | TGTGCCAGCAGCGTACAGGCGAATAATGAAAAACTGTTTTTT
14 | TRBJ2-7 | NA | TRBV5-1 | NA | CASSLRGGGYEQYF | TGCGCCAGCAGCTTGCGCGGGGGCGGCTACGAGCAGTACTTC
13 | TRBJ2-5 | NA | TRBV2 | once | CASSPLDQETQYF | TGTGCCAGCAGCCCCCTGGACCAAGAGACCCAGTACTTC
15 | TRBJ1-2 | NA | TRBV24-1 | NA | CATSDPLSGPYGYTF | TGTGCCACCAGTGATCCACTATCGGGGCCTTATGGCTACACCTTC
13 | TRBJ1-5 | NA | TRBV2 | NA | CASSTGLNQPQHF | TGTGCCAGCAGTACAGGACTCAATCAGCCCCAGCATTTT
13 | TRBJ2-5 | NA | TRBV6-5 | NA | CASGGTVQETQYF | TGTGCCAGCGGCGGGACAGTCCAAGAGACCCAGTACTTC
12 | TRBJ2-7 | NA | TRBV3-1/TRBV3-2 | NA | CASSHLSYEQYF | TGTGCCAGCAGCCACCTCTCCTACGAGCAGTACTTC
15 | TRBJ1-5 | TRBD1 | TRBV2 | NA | CASSGWTGPNQPQHF | TGTGCCAGCAGTGGTTGGACAGGACCGAATCAGCCCCAGCATTTT
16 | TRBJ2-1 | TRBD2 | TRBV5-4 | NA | CASSRLAGTSYNEQFF | TGTGCCAGCAGCCGCTTAGCGGGTACGTCCTACAATGAGCAGTTCTTC
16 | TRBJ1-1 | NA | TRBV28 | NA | CASSLLDRHKNTEAFF | TGTGCCAGCAGTTTATTGGACAGACATAAGAACACTGAAGCTTTCTTT
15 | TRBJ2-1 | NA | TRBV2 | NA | CASSEGIARYNEQFF | TGTGCCAGCAGTGAAGGCATAGCGCGGTACAATGAGCAGTTCTTC
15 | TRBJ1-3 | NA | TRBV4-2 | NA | CASSPFQSSGNTIYF | TGTGCCAGCAGCCCTTTTCAAAGCTCTGGAAACACCATATATTTT
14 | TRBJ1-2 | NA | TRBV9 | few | CASSGWGSPRGYTF | TGTGCCAGCAGCGGATGGGGCTCCCCCCGGGGCTACACCTTC
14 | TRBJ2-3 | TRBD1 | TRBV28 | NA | CASTSTGGADTQYF | TGTGCCAGCACCTCGACAGGGGGCGCAGATACGCAGTATTTT
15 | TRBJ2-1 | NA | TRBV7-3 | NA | CASSLRRDSYNEQFF | TGTGCCAGCAGCTTAAGGAGGGACAGCTACAATGAGCAGTTCTTC
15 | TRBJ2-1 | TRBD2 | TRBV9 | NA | CASSVGLAGYNEQFF | TGTGCCAGCAGCGTAGGACTAGCCGGCTACAATGAGCAGTTCTTC
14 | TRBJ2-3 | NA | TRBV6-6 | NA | CASSYPQGTDTQYF | TGTGCCAGCAGTTACCCACAGGGTACAGATACGCAGTATTTT
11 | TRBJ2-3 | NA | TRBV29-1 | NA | CSSLSGDTQYF | TGCAGCTCTCTCAGCGGGGATACGCAGTATTTT
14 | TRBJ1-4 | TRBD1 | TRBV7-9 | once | CASSRDRVEEKLFF | TGTGCCAGCAGCAGGGACAGGGTGGAGGAAAAACTGTTTTTT
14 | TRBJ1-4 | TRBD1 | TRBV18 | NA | CASSTGTGVEKLFF | TGTGCCAGCTCAACCGGGACAGGGGTCGAAAAACTGTTTTTT
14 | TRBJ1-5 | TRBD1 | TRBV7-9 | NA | CASAGTAYNQPQHF | TGTGCCAGCGCCGGGACAGCCTATAATCAGCCCCAGCATTTT
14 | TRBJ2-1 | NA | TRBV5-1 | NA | CASSLATGAVEQFF | TGCGCCAGCAGCTTGGCCACGGGTGCGGTTGAGCAGTTCTTC